The sequence of this TCR beta chain was determined in a study of shared clonotypes between healthy human individuals. Findings and caveats of the study: Clonotype sharing among donors likely depends on sequencing depth.

About this clone: The antigen is undetermined.

Sequencing was performed with immunoSEQ multiplex PCR; in TCRdb, only in-frame clones are kept and a portion is missing. The sample contains around 120,000 clones, about 72% of which appear only once. V was cut by 5 bases and J by 2 bases, with 20 bases left in between. CDR1 and CDR2 (germline): SQVTM, ANQGSEA. The CDR3 consists of 16 residues. The chain is built from TRBV29-1 and TRBJ2-3; D is tentatively TRBD1 or TRBD2 (5 bases each). The sequenced sample consisted of memory CD8+ T cells sorted from blood. Subset reported: CD45RO+ cells pooled with CCR7-negative TemRA cells. The TCR originated in a woman younger than 45 in good health. CDR3 loop: CSVRGVVLHPTDTQYF. CDR3 sequence (DNA): TGCAGCGTTCGAGGGGTAGTCCTTCACCCCACAGATACGCAGTATTTT.